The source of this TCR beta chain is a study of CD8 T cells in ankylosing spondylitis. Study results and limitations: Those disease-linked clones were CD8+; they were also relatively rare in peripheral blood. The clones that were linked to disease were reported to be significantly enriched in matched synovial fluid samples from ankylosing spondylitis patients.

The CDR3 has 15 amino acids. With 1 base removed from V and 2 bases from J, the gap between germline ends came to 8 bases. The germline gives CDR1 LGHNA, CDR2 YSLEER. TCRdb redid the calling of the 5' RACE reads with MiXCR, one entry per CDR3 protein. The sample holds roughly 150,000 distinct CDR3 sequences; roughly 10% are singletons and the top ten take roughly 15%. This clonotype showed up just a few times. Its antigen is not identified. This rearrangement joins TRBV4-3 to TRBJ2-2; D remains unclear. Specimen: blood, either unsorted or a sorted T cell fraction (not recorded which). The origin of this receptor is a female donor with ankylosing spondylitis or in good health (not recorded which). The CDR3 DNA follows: TGCGCCAGCAGCCAAGGGCGGTCTAACACCGGGGAGCTGTTTTTT. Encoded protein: CASSQGRSNTGELFF.